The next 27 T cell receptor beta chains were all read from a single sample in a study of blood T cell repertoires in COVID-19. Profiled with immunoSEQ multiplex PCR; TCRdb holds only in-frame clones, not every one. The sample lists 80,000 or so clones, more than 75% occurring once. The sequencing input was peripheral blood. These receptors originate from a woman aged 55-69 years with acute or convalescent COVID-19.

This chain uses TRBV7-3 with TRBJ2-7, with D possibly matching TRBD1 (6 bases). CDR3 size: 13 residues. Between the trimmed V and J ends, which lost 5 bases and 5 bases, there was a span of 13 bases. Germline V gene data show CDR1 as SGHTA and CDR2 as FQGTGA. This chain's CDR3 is CASSLQGENEQYF. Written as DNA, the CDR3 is TGTGCCAGCAGCCTACAGGGAGAGAACGAGCAGTACTTC.

For the CDR3, the DNA is TGTGCCAGCAGTCCCCACACGGGGGGGAACACTGAAGCTTTCTTT. It translates to CASSPHTGGNTEAFF. The chain joins TRBV27 to TRBJ1-1, with a weak D call TRBD1 (5 bases). This CDR3 has 15 residues. V was clipped by 5 bases and J by 1 base, with 14 bases between them. Germline CDR1 MNHEY, CDR2 SMNVEV (reference sequence).

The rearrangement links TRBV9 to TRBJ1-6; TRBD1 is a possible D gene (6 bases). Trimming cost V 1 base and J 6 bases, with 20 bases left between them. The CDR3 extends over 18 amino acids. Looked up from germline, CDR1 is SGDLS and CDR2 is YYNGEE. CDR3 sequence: CASSVPRPHRVRNSPLHF. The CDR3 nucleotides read TGTGCCAGCAGCGTACCCAGACCCCACAGGGTTCGTAATTCACCCCTCCACTTT.

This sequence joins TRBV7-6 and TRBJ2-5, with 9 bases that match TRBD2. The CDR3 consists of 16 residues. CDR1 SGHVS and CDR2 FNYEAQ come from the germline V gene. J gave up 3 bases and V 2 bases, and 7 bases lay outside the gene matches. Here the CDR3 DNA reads TGTGCCAGCAGCTTAATGAGCGGGGGGACGGAAGAGACCCAGTACTTC. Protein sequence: CASSLMSGGTEETQYF.

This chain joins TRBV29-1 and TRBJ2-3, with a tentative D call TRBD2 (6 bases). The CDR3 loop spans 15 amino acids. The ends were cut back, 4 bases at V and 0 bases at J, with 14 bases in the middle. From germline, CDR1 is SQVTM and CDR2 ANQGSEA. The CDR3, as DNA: TGCAGCGTTGCCCCCGGAGGGCTTAGCACAGATACGCAGTATTTT. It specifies CSVAPGGLSTDTQYF.

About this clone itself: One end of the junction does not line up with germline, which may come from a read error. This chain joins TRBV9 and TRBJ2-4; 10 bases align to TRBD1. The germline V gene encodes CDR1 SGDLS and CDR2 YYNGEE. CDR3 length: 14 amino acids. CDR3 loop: CASSMTGGKDIQYF. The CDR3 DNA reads TGTGCCAGCAGCATGACAGGGGGCAAAGACATTCAGTACTTC.

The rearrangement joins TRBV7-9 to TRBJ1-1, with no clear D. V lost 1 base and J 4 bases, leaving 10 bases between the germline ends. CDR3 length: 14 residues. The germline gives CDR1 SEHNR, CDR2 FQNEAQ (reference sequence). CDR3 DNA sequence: TGTGCCAGCAGCTTAGTTGTGGGGAGCACTGAAGCTTTCTTT. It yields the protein CASSLVVGSTEAFF.

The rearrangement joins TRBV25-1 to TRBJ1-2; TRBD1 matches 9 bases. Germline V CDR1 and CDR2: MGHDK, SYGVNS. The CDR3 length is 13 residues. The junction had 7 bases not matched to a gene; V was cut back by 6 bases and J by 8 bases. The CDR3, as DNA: TGTGCCAGCAGCCAAACAGGGGGCCTCGGCTACACCTTC. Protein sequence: CASSQTGGLGYTF.

This chain's CDR3 is CASSPLDPGWNEQFF. The DNA of the CDR3 is TGTGCCAGCTCACCTCTTGATCCGGGGTGGAATGAGCAGTTCTTC. The chain combines TRBV18 with TRBJ2-1; D perhaps matches TRBD2 (5 bases). The CDR3 runs to 15 residues. Germline assignment: CDR1 KGHSH and CDR2 LQKENI. Trimming shortened V by 3 bases and J by 7 bases, and 16 bases separated the two germline ends.

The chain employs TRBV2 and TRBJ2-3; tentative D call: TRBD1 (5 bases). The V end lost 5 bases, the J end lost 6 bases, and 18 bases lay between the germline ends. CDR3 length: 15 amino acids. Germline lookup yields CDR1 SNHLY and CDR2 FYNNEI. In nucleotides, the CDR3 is TGTGCCAGCAGTCCGGGCCTTAGGGGTTCGGATACGCAGTATTTT. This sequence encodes CASSPGLRGSDTQYF.

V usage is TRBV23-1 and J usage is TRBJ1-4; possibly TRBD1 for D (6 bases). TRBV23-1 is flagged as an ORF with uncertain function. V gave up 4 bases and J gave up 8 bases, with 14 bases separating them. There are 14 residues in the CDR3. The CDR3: CASSRSSQGEKLFF. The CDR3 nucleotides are TGCGCCAGCAGTCGCTCCTCTCAGGGGGAAAAACTGTTTTTT.

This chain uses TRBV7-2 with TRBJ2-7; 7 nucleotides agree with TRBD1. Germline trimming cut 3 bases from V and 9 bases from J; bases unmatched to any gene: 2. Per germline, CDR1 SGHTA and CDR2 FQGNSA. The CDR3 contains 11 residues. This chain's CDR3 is CASSLGQMQYF. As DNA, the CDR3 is TGTGCCAGCAGCTTGGGACAGATGCAGTACTTC.

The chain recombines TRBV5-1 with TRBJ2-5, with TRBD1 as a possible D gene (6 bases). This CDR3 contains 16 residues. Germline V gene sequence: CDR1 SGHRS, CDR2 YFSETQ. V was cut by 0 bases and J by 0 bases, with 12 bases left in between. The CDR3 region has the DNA TGCGCCAGCAGCTTGGCCAATCAGGGGTACCAAGAGACCCAGTACTTC. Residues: CASSLANQGYQETQYF. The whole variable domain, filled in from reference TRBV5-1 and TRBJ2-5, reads KAGVTQTPRYLIKTRGQQVTLSCSPISGHRSVSWYQQTPGQGLQFLFEYFSETQRNKGNFPGRFSGRQFSNSRSEMNVSTLELGDSALYLCASSLANQGYQETQYFGPGTRLLVL.

This CDR3 is CASSTLSRGKNEQFF. CDR3 DNA sequence: TGTGCCAGCAGCACCCTCTCCCGGGGGAAGAATGAGCAGTTCTTC. The rearrangement uses TRBV21-1 and TRBJ2-1; no DNA check was done on the table's D call, TRBD2. TRBV21-1 is shown as a pseudogene. The CDR3 loop spans 15 amino acids.

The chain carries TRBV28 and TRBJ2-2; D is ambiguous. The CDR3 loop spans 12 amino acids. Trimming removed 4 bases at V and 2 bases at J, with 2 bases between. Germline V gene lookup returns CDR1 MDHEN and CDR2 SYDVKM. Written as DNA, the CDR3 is TGTGCCAGCAGTTCTAACACCGGGGAGCTGTTTTTT. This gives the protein CASSSNTGELFF.

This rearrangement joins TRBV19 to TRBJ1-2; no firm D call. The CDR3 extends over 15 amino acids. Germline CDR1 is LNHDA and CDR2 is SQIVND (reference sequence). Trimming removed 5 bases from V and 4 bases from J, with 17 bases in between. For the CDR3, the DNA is TGTGCCAGTAGTGCAGACGGTAGCTATGTCTATGGCTACACCTTC. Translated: CASSADGSYVYGYTF.

CDR3 sequence reads: CASSIGGHSEAFF. For the CDR3, the DNA is TGTGCCAGTAGTATAGGTGGACATTCTGAAGCTTTCTTT. The rearrangement joins TRBV19 to TRBJ1-1; D possibly corresponds to TRBD1 (5 bases). Per the germline V gene, CDR1 is LNHDA and CDR2 is SQIVND (reference sequence). The CDR3 length is 13 residues. V was clipped by 1 base and J by 6 bases, with 9 bases between them.

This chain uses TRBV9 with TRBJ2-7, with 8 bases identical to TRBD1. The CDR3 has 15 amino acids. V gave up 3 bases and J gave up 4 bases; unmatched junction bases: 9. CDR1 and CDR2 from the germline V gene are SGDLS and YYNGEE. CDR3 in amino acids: CASSGDTGGGYEQYF. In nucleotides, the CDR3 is TGTGCCAGCAGCGGGGATACAGGGGGTGGTTACGAGCAGTACTTC.

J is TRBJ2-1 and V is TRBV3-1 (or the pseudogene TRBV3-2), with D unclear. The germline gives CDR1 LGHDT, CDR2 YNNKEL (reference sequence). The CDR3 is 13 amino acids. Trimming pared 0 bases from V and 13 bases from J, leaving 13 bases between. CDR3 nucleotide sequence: TGTGCCAGCAGCCAAGATAGGAGTCGAGCTCAGTTCTTC. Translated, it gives CASSQDRSRAQFF.

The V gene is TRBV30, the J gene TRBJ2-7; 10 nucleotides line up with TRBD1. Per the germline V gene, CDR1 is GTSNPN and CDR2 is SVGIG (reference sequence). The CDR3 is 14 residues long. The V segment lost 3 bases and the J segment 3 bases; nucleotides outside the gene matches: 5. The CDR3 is CAWRPRDRGYEQYF. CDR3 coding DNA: TGTGCCTGGAGGCCCCGGGACAGGGGCTACGAGCAGTACTTC.

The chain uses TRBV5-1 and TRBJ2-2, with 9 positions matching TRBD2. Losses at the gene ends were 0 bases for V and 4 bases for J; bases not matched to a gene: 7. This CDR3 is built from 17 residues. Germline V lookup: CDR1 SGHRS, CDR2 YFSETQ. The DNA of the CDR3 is TGCGCCAGCAGCTTGGATCTAGCGGGGCTTGGCACCGGGGAGCTGTTTTTT. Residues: CASSLDLAGLGTGELFF.

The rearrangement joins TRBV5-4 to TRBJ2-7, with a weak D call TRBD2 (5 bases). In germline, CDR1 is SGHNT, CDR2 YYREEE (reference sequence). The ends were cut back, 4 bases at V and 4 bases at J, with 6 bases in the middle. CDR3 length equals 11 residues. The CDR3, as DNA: TGTGCCAGCAGCGGGGAGTACGAGCAGTACTTC. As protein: CASSGEYEQYF.

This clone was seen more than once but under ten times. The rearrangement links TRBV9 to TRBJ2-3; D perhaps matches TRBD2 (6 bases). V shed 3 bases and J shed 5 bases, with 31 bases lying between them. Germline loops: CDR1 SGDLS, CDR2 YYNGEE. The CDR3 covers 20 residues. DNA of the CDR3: TGTGCCAGCAGCGCATCCCGGGCCGATAACTGGAGGGCTGACCTAGATACGCAGTATTTT. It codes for CASSASRADNWRADLDTQYF.

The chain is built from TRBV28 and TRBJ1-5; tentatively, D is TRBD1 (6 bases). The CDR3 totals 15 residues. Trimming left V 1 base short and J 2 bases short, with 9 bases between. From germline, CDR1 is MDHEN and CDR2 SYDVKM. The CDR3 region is CASSLYSGGNQPQHF. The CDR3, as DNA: TGTGCCAGCAGTTTATATTCAGGGGGCAATCAGCCCCAGCATTTT.

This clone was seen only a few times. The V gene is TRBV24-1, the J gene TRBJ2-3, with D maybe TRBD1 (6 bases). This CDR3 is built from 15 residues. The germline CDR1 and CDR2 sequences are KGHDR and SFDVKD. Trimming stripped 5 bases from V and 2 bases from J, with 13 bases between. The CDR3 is CATSGTVGSTDTQYF. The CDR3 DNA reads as TGTGCCACCAGTGGGACAGTAGGGTCCACAGATACGCAGTATTTT.

The CDR3 loop is CASSLDPQGGTNEKLFF. The CDR3 nucleotides read TGTGCCAGCAGCTTAGATCCACAGGGGGGAACTAATGAAAAACTGTTTTTT. The chain employs TRBV11-2 and TRBJ1-4; 8 bases agree with TRBD1. J was trimmed by 1 base and V by 0 bases; bases with no gene match: 4. The CDR3 contains 17 residues. Germline V lookup: CDR1 SGHAT, CDR2 FQNNGV.

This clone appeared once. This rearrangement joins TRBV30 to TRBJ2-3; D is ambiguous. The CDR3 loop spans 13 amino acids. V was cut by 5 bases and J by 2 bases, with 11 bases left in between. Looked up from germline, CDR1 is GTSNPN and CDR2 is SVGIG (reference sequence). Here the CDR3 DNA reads TGTGCCTGGGATAGCTATTCCACAGATACGCAGTATTTT. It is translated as CAWDSYSTDTQYF.